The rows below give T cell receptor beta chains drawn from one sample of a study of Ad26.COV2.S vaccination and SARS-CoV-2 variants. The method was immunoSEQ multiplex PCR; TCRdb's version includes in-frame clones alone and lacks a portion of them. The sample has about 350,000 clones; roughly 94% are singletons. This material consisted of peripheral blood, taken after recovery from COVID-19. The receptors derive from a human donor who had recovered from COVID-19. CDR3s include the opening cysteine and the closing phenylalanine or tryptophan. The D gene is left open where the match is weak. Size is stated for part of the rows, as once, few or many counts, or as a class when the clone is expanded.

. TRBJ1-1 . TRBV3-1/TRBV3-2 CASSQGTIERAFF TGTGCCAGCAGCCAAGGCACGATCGAAAGGGCTTTCTTT
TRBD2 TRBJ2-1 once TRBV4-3 CASSQLLAGGVDEQFF TGCGCCAGCAGCCAACTACTAGCGGGGGGGGTCGATGAGCAGTTCTTC
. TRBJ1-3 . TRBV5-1 CASSLDLGGNTIYF TGCGCCAGCAGCTTGGACCTCGGTGGAAACACCATATATTTT
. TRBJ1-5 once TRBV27 CASSLPKVGGDPSNQPQHF TGTGCCAGCAGTTTACCAAAGGTCGGGGGGGACCCGTCTAATCAGCCCCAGCATTTT
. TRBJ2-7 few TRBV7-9 CASRSTTIAPYEQYF TGTGCCAGCAGGTCTACTACCATCGCCCCCTACGAGCAGTACTTC
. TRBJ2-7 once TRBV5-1 CASSLNPSPAYEQYF TGCGCCAGCAGCTTGAATCCCAGCCCGGCCTACGAGCAGTACTTC
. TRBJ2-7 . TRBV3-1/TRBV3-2 CASSQPGGYEQYF TGTGCCAGCAGCCAACCAGGGGGGTACGAGCAGTACTTC
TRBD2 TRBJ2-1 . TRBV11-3 CASSISGGNEQFF TGTGCCAGCAGCATTAGCGGGGGGAATGAGCAGTTCTTC
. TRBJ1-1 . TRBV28 CASSFSTRNTEAFF TGTGCCAGCAGTTTCAGCACCAGGAACACTGAAGCTTTCTTT
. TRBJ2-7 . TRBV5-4 CASSLNREQYF TGTGCCAGCAGCTTAAACCGCGAGCAGTACTTC
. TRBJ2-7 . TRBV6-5 CASSYSTGFSYYEQYF TGTGCCAGCAGTTACTCGACGGGTTTCTCCTACTACGAGCAGTACTTC
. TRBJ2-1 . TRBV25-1 CASTISRGVGIFF TGTGCCAGCACCATCTCGAGAGGAGTCGGGATTTTCTTC
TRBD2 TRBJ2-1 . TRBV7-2 CASSPREGGPSYNEQFF TGTGCCAGCAGCCCTCGGGAGGGGGGGCCGTCCTACAATGAGCAGTTCTTC
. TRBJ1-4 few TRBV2 CASSVNEKLFF TGTGCCAGCAGTGTTAATGAAAAACTGTTTTTT
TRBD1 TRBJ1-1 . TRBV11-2 CASSSGLRGRDTEAFF TGTGCCAGCAGCTCGGGTCTCAGGGGGCGGGACACTGAAGCTTTCTTT
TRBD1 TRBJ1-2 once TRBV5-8 CAQSRTGSVTNYGYTF TGTGCCCAATCAAGGACAGGGAGTGTTACTAACTATGGCTACACCTTC
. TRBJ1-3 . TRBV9 CASSRGFSSGNTIYF TGTGCCAGCAGTCGGGGTTTTAGTTCTGGAAACACCATATATTTT
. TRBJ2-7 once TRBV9 CASSEIRTPRTHEQYF TGTGCCAGCAGCGAAATAAGGACACCTAGAACCCACGAGCAGTACTTC
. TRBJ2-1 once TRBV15 CATGGNSYNEQFF TGTGCCACTGGGGGGAACTCCTACAATGAGCAGTTCTTC
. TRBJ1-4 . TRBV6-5 CASSYREYEKLFF TGTGCCAGCAGTTACCGGGAGTATGAAAAACTGTTTTTT
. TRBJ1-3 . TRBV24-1 CATSDFGRTSGNTIYF TGTGCCACCAGTGATTTCGGCCGGACCTCTGGAAACACCATATATTTT
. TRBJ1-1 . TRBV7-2 CASSSQGSNTEAFF TGTGCCAGCAGCTCCCAGGGTTCCAACACTGAAGCTTTCTTT
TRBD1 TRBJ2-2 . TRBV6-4 CASSEQGTGELFF TGTGCCAGCAGCGAACAGGGGACCGGGGAGCTGTTTTTT
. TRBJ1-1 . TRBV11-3 CASSRGTEAFF TGTGCCAGCAGCCGGGGGACTGAAGCTTTCTTT
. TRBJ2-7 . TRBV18 CASSPHGAERPYEQYF TGTGCCAGCTCCCCCCACGGGGCAGAGCGCCCCTACGAGCAGTACTTC
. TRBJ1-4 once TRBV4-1 CASSQDMQGVTNEKLFF TGCGCCAGCAGCCAAGATATGCAGGGAGTAACTAATGAAAAACTGTTTTTT
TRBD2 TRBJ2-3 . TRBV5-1 CASSPTSGYTDTQYF TGCGCCAGCAGCCCCACTAGCGGGTACACAGATACGCAGTATTTT
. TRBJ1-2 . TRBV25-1 CASSRGRRGVEPDRYTF TGTGCCAGCAGTAGGGGACGACGAGGCGTGGAACCTGATCGCTACACCTTC
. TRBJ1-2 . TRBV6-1 CASSEAVGNYGYTF TGTGCCAGCAGTGAAGCGGTGGGAAACTATGGCTACACCTTC
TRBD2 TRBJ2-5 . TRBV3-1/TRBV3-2 CASSQGRLASGGAETQYF TGTGCCAGCAGCCAAGGCCGCTTGGCTAGCGGGGGGGCGGAGACCCAGTACTTC
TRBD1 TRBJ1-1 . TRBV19 CASSLLRTGREKNEAFF TGTGCCAGTAGTTTGCTTCGGACAGGGAGGGAGAAGAATGAAGCTTTCTTT
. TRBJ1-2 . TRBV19 CASAQEPYGYTF TGTGCCAGCGCCCAGGAGCCCTATGGCTACACCTTC
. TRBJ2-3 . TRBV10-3 CAISLSGRTSTDTQYF TGTGCCATCAGCCTGTCGGGACGGACTAGCACAGATACGCAGTATTTT
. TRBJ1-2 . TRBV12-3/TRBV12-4 CASSLTGHYGYTF TGTGCCAGCAGTTTGACAGGACACTATGGCTACACCTTC
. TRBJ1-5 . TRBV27 CASRANLGDQPQHF TGTGCCAGCAGGGCCAACTTGGGGGATCAGCCCCAGCATTTT
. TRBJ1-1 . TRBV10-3 CAITSSGLTGNTEAFF TGTGCCATCACTTCTTCGGGCTTAACAGGGAACACTGAAGCTTTCTTT
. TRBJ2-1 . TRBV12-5 CASGLEDEQFF TGTGCTAGTGGTTTGGAAGATGAGCAGTTCTTC
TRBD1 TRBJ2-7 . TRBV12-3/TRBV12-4 CATSEGAKEQYF TGTGCCACCAGCGAGGGGGCGAAGGAGCAGTACTTC
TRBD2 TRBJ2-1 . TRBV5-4 CASSSKRGGRNNEQFF TGTGCCAGCAGCAGTAAGCGGGGGGGTAGGAACAATGAGCAGTTCTTC
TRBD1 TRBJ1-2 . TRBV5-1 CASSPGTANYGYTF TGCGCCAGCAGCCCCGGGACAGCTAACTATGGCTACACCTTC
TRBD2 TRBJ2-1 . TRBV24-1 CATSDRTSGANEQFF TGTGCCACCAGTGATCGGACTAGCGGGGCCAATGAGCAGTTCTTC
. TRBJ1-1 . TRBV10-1 CASSDKALNTEAFF TGCGCCAGCAGTGACAAAGCGTTGAACACTGAAGCTTTCTTT
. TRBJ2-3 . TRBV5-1 CASSLVASTDTQYF TGCGCCAGCAGCTTGGTTGCAAGCACAGATACGCAGTATTTT
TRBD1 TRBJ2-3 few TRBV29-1 CSVQGAGADTQYF TGCAGCGTTCAGGGGGCTGGGGCAGATACGCAGTATTTT
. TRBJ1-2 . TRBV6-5 CASSYPQILGDLGTF TGTGCCAGCAGTTACCCCCAAATTCTCGGTGACCTCGGCACCTTC
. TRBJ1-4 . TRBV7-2 CASSSGAGLTNEKLFF TGTGCCAGCAGCTCAGGCGCAGGGCTTACTAATGAAAAACTGTTTTTT
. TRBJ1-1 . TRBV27 CASSLSGEPNTEAFF TGTGCCAGCAGTTTATCGGGGGAACCGAACACTGAAGCTTTCTTT
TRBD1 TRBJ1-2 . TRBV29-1 CSVEGGDRAPYQGYTF TGCAGCGTTGAAGGAGGCGACAGGGCGCCCTATCAGGGCTACACCTTC
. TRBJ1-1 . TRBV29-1 CSVVLMRTEAFF TGCAGCGTTGTGTTGATGAGGACTGAAGCTTTCTTT
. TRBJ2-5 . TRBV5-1 CASSLGVGDQETQYF TGCGCCAGCAGCTTGGGGGTTGGCGATCAAGAGACCCAGTACTTC
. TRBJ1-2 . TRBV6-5 CASSYSPGYSYGYTF TGTGCCAGCAGTTACTCTCCCGGTTATAGCTATGGCTACACCTTC
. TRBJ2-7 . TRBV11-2 CASSLDGGGQAYF TGTGCCAGCAGCTTAGATGGGGGGGGGCAGGCGTACTTC
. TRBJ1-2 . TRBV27 CASSLSPDRNYGYTF TGTGCCAGCAGTTTATCTCCGGACAGAAACTATGGCTACACCTTC
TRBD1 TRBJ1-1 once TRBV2 CASSVTGGTEAFF TGTGCCAGCAGTGTGACAGGGGGCACGGAAGCTTTCTTT
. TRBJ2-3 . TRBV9 CASGRWGTDTQYF TGTGCCAGCGGCCGGTGGGGCACAGATACGCAGTATTTT
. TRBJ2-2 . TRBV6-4 CASSDSEAGELFF TGTGCCAGCAGTGACTCCGAGGCCGGGGAGCTGTTTTTT
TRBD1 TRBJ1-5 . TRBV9 CASSVGGTGSNQPQHF TGTGCCAGCAGCGTAGGGGGGACAGGGTCCAATCAGCCCCAGCATTTT
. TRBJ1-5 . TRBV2 CASSVTGLGNQPQHF TGTGCCAGCAGTGTAACAGGGCTAGGCAATCAGCCCCAGCATTTT
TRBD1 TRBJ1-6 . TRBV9 CASSPDRVTYNSPLHF TGTGCCAGCAGCCCCGACAGGGTTACATATAATTCACCCCTCCACTTT
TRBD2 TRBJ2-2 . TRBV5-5 CASSPGRAGELFF TGTGCCAGCAGCCCAGGGAGGGCCGGGGAGCTGTTTTTT